This TCR beta chain was captured in a study of blood T cell repertoires in COVID-19. Looking at the study overall: Whether acute or convalescent, the COVID-19 samples came from the United States, Italy and Spain.

In this sample, this clone turned up a few times. With 3 bases removed from V and 7 bases from J, the gap between germline ends came to 13 bases. This CDR3 comprises 15 residues. Germline V CDR1 and CDR2: MDHEN, SYDVKM. The table came from immunoSEQ multiplex PCR; TCRdb's copy has only in-frame clones and leaves some out. Seen here are 35,000 to 40,000 clones, 84% observed once, and the top ten hold over 1.5%. Sample: peripheral blood. This sequence originates from a man aged 55 to 70 with COVID-19, enrolled during active disease. The chain joins TRBV28 to TRBJ1-6; D may be TRBD1 (6 bases). The CDR3 DNA follows: TGTGCCAGCAGTTTCGGACAGTCCAAAAATTCACCCCTCCACTTT. Residues: CASSFGQSKNSPLHF.